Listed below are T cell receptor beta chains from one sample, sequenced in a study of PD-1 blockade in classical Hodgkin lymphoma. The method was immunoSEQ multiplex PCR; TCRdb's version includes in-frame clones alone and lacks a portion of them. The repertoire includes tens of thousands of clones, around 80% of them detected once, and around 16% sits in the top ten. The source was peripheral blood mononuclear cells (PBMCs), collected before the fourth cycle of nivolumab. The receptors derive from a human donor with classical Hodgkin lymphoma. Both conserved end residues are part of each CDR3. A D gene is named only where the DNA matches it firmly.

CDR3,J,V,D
CASSLSLGGENTEAFF,TRBJ1-1,TRBV27,NA
CASRLQWSGANVLTF,TRBJ2-6,TRBV6-6,NA
CASSLGLTDTQYF,TRBJ2-3,TRBV6-1,NA
CASSPGRGAGEKLFF,TRBJ1-4,TRBV6-5,NA
CASSPGQGTEAFF,TRBJ1-1,TRBV5-1,TRBD1
CSVYYTGTGGYTF,TRBJ1-2,TRBV29-1,NA
CAISDDRIEPQHF,TRBJ1-5,TRBV10-3,NA
CASRSLDRNPSVETQYF,TRBJ2-5,TRBV28,NA
CASSEAGGGVQETQYF,TRBJ2-5,TRBV6-1,TRBD2
CASSLSTGELFF,TRBJ2-2,TRBV5-1,NA
CASSEGGLGYTF,TRBJ1-2,TRBV6-1,NA
CAIRGHDLATGQYF,TRBJ2-7,TRBV10-3,NA
CASSLGSRGRMDEQFF,TRBJ2-1,TRBV13,TRBD2
CSARGTDEQYF,TRBJ2-7,TRBV20-1,NA
CASSPAGSEQYF,TRBJ2-7,TRBV18,NA
CASTSLGATYEQYF,TRBJ2-7,TRBV2,NA
CASSFGGSNTGELFF,TRBJ2-2,TRBV11-2,NA
CASSDRDRDQPQHF,TRBJ1-5,TRBV9,TRBD1
CASSLAGADTQYF,TRBJ2-3,TRBV5-1,NA
CASNPGGRGRNEQYF,TRBJ2-7,TRBV5-1,TRBD1
CASRGGNEQFF,TRBJ2-1,TRBV6-1,TRBD2
CASSLSRPGELFF,TRBJ2-2,TRBV19,NA
CASSQKQGSSPLHF,TRBJ1-6,TRBV18,NA
CASSYYRDKEVEKQETQYF,TRBJ2-5,TRBV6-8,NA
CASSLARVGNEQFF,TRBJ2-1,TRBV7-8,NA
CASSATGTGVYEQYF,TRBJ2-7,TRBV7-2,NA
CASTFRGTSGSLGQFF,TRBJ2-1,TRBV28,TRBD2
CASSLNLQYEQYF,TRBJ2-7,TRBV5-4,NA
CASSLRTGSTGELFF,TRBJ2-2,TRBV7-6,TRBD1
CASSLKAGGLPYEQYF,TRBJ2-7,TRBV27,TRBD2
CASSHSTGANVLTF,TRBJ2-6,TRBV5-1,NA
CAWSAGTRSSYNEQFF,TRBJ2-1,TRBV30,NA
CASSASASGWDNEQFF,TRBJ2-1,TRBV6-1,TRBD2
CASSIRGTGELFF,TRBJ2-2,TRBV19,NA
CASSLAREGVEQFF,TRBJ2-1,TRBV5-1,TRBD2
CASSAGTSGANVLTF,TRBJ2-6,TRBV6-7,NA
CASRGLAGYEQYF,TRBJ2-7,TRBV6-5,TRBD2
CASSLLGGYGYTF,TRBJ1-2,TRBV27,NA
CASRPLLNYGYTF,TRBJ1-2,TRBV6-1,NA
CASTTSGQPNYGYTF,TRBJ1-2,TRBV6-1,TRBD1
CASSILGTDTQYF,TRBJ2-3,TRBV19,NA
CASSLGQGPGNTIYF,TRBJ1-3,TRBV6-5,TRBD1
CASSFGQARKRDPEAFF,TRBJ1-1,TRBV7-9,TRBD1
CASSQVASTMETQYF,TRBJ2-5,TRBV14,NA
CAISAAGGPADTQYF,TRBJ2-3,TRBV10-3,TRBD2
CASSKGQHLTDTQYF,TRBJ2-3,TRBV9,TRBD1